This T cell receptor (beta chain) appears in the sequencing data of a study of blood T cell repertoires in COVID-19. Background on the study: Acute and convalescent COVID-19 samples came from the United States, Italy and Spain. T cells, B-cell-depleted T cells, or PBMCs provided the cDNA or gDNA that served as material.

The CDR3 is made up of 15 amino acids. Trimming removed 0 bases from V and 9 bases from J; junction bases left unmatched: 4. Per germline, CDR1 SGDLS and CDR2 YYNGEE. As handled by the study authors: Estimates of nucleated cell counts were drawn from the amplification of reference gene primers. TCRdb's table, derived via immunoSEQ multiplex PCR, lists solely in-frame clones and lacks some. Clone size and V and J calls were adopted from that table, with D and trimming inferred from the DNA. The sample consists of about 240,000 clones, roughly 80% of them appearing once. What was sequenced was peripheral blood. The source of this sequence is a woman aged 80 or over with acute or convalescent COVID-19. The genes are TRBV9 and TRBJ1-6; 9 bases agree with TRBD1. The chain's CDR3 is CASSVEWDRVSPLHF. DNA for the CDR3: TGTGCCAGCAGCGTAGAGTGGGACAGGGTTTCACCCCTCCACTTT.